The 12 T cell receptor beta chains reported below all come from one sample, sequenced in a study of shared clonotypes between healthy human individuals (dated by TCRdb to about 2020). The library was obtained by the immunoSEQ multiplex PCR assay. The table comes from immuneACCESS by way of TCRdb, which keeps in-frame sequences with V and J called. Part of the clones is missing from these tables; in studies checked, under half for an unresolved V gene and the rest for unknown reasons. The sample table holds about 1.1 million clones, of which approximately 77% were seen once. About 0.94% of the sample is taken by the ten largest. Specimen: memory CD4+ T cells from PBMCs. The meaning of the sample's cell subset or site label: CD45RA-negative fraction. The receptors were gathered from a young man in good health. Some clones in this sample may be carry-over from other donors' samples.

Points on this clone: Within the sample, other DNA sequences also encode this same CDR3. The chain combines TRBV28 with TRBJ2-3, with D unclear. CDR3 length equals 12 residues. CDR1 MDHEN and CDR2 SYDVKM come from the germline V gene. V was trimmed by 6 bases and J by 3 bases, leaving 7 bases between them. Here the CDR3 reads CASSLTTDTQYF. In nucleotides, the CDR3 is TGTGCCAGCAGCTTAACTACAGATACGCAGTATTTT.

A single count supports this clone. The V call is TRBV7-2, the J call TRBJ2-5; either TRBD1 or TRBD2 may fit D (6 bases each). The CDR3 sequence is 13 residues long. From germline, CDR1 is SGHTA and CDR2 FQGNSA. Trimming removed 8 bases at V and 4 bases at J, with 14 bases between. CDR3 nucleotide sequence: TGTGCCAGCTTATGGGGGGCGGCAGAGACCCAGTACTTC. Amino acid sequence: CASLWGAAETQYF.

This chain connects TRBV4-1 to TRBJ1-1; D might be TRBD1 (5 bases). This CDR3 has 16 amino acids. Per germline, CDR1 MGHRA and CDR2 YSYEKL. V was shortened by 0 bases and J by 5 bases, with 16 bases between the two germline ends. Written as DNA, the CDR3 is TGCGCCAGCAGCCAAGATCTAAGGGGACCCATGACTGAAGCTTTCTTT. Its protein product is CASSQDLRGPMTEAFF.

To note about this clone: Other DNA sequences in this specimen translate into the identical CDR3. The chain employs TRBV5-1 and TRBJ2-3, with D unresolved. Germline loops: CDR1 SGHRS, CDR2 YFSETQ. Trimming took off 4 bases at V and 0 bases at J, with 12 bases between the two ends. This CDR3 has 15 amino acids. CDR3 sequence: CASSKGSTSTDTQYF. DNA for the CDR3: TGCGCCAGCAGCAAGGGATCCACTAGCACAGATACGCAGTATTTT.

The rearrangement joins TRBV25-1 to TRBJ2-5; 7 positions agree with TRBD2. The CDR3 has 17 amino acids. Germline V CDR1 and CDR2: MGHDK, SYGVNS. The junction had 12 bases not matched to a gene; V was cut back by 3 bases and J by 2 bases. The CDR3 loop reads CASSDIAVAGVQETQYF. The CDR3 DNA follows: TGTGCCAGCAGTGACATAGCTGTGGCGGGGGTACAAGAGACCCAGTACTTC.

DNA of the CDR3: TGCGCCAGCAGCCGGCGGGGGTCCCGCCCTGAAGCTTTCTTT. It is translated as CASSRRGSRPEAFF. The chain carries TRBV4-3 and TRBJ1-1, with a weak D call TRBD1 (5 bases). The CDR3 totals 14 residues. Trimming stripped 4 bases from V and 6 bases from J, with 15 bases between. The germline gives CDR1 LGHNA, CDR2 YSLEER.

V gene TRBV5-1 combines with J gene TRBJ1-3, with D maybe TRBD1 (6 bases). Germline V lookup: CDR1 SGHRS, CDR2 YFSETQ. The CDR3 extends over 15 amino acids. V was clipped by 5 bases and J by 4 bases, with 16 bases between them. The CDR3 here is CASSLTPGAGNTIYF. CDR3 in DNA: TGCGCCAGCAGTTTGACACCGGGGGCCGGAAACACCATATATTTT.

This clone was seen just once. This chain connects TRBV7-6 to TRBJ2-5; 10 bases map to TRBD1. The V and J ends lost 5 bases and 2 bases, in that order; junction bases with no gene match: 14. Germline CDR1 and CDR2: SGHVS and FNYEAQ. This CDR3 is built from 18 residues. CDR3 protein: CASSQLRWTGGRQETQYF. In DNA, the CDR3 is TGTGCCAGCAGCCAACTCCGGTGGACAGGGGGGCGGCAAGAGACCCAGTACTTC.

The V call is TRBV7-3, the J call TRBJ2-2; D uncertain. CDR3 length equals 14 residues. CDR1 SGHTA and CDR2 FQGTGA come from the germline V gene. With 5 bases removed from V and 1 base from J, the gap between germline ends came to 8 bases. The CDR3 loop is CASSLYRNTGELFF. The CDR3 nucleotides read TGTGCCAGCAGCCTTTACAGGAACACCGGGGAGCTGTTTTTT.

This chain uses TRBV5-6 with TRBJ2-5; the match to TRBD2 covers 10 bases. This CDR3 region has 16 residues. V lost 2 bases and J lost 1; bases outside the gene matches: 5. Germline lookup yields CDR1 SGHDT and CDR2 YYEEEE. The CDR3 sequence is CASSFRLAGFQETQYF. The CDR3 coding sequence is TGTGCCAGCAGCTTTCGACTAGCGGGTTTCCAAGAGACCCAGTACTTC.

This clone was observed a few times. V usage is TRBV19 and J usage is TRBJ2-6; D uncertain. Deletions cut 7 bases from V and 0 bases from J, with 22 bases between. Germline values: CDR1 LNHDA, CDR2 SQIVND (reference sequence). The CDR3 covers 19 residues. The CDR3 region has the DNA TGTGCCAGTACCCTCACCCGGGCCAACGCATACTCTGGGGCCAACGTCCTGACTTTC. Translating gives CASTLTRANAYSGANVLTF.

This chain uses TRBV28 with TRBJ2-1, with unresolved D. Trimming stripped 7 bases from V and 6 bases from J, with 10 bases between. The CDR3 runs to 12 residues. From germline, CDR1 is MDHEN and CDR2 SYDVKM. In DNA form, the CDR3 reads TGTGCCAGCACTTACGGTATCAATGAGCAGTTCTTC. Amino acids: CASTYGINEQFF.